This T cell receptor beta chain is from a study of control samples from healthy donors and cancer patients. Generated by immunoSEQ multiplex PCR, the TCRdb table keeps only in-frame clones and is missing some. The sample has about 130,000 clones, around nine tenths seen once. CDR3 length: 15 residues. V shed 2 bases and J shed 6 bases, with 18 bases lying between them. The germline gives CDR1 SGHRS, CDR2 YFSETQ. The gene calls are TRBV5-1 and TRBJ2-7; D may be TRBD1 or TRBD2 (5 bases each). What was sequenced was blood. This TCR derives from a man in his fifties in good health. CDR3 region: CASSLELGTVGEQYF. The CDR3 coding sequence is TGCGCCAGCAGCTTAGAATTGGGGACCGTAGGCGAGCAGTACTTC.